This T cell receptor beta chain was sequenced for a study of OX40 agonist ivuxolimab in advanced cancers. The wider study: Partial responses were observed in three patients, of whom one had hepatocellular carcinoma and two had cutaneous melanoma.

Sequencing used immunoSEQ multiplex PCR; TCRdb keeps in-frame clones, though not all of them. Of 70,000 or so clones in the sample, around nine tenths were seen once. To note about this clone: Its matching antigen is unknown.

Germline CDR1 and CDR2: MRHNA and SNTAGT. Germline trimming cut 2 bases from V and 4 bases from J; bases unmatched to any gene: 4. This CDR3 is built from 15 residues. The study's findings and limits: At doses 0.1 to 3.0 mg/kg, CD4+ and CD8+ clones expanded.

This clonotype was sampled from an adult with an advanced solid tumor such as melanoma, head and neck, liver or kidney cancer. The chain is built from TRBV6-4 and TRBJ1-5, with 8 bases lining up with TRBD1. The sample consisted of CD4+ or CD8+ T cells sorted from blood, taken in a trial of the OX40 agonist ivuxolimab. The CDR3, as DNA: TGTGCCAGCAGTGACACAGGGGGGTCTAATCAGCCCCAGCATTTT. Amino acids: CASSDTGGSNQPQHF.